A selection of T cell receptor beta chains follows, all from one sample in a study of beta chain features in type 1 diabetes. The table came from immunoSEQ multiplex PCR; TCRdb's copy has only in-frame clones and leaves some out. The repertoire includes under 500,000 clones, roughly 30% of them detected once, and 0.05% to 0.065% sits in the top ten. Material for sequencing was naive CD4+ T cells from blood. These receptors were collected from a man aged 18 to 35 in good health. Both conserved end residues are part of each CDR3. D genes are given only for firm matches. Not every row has a clone size; where given, it reads once, few, many or a size class.

D gene | clone size | J gene | V gene | CDR3 DNA | CDR3 protein
NA | NA | TRBJ2-3 | TRBV11-2 | TGTGCCAGCAGCGGAGGGGTCCAGGGGAGGACAGATACGCAGTATTTT | CASSGGVQGRTDTQYF
NA | once | TRBJ2-1 | TRBV9 | TGTGCCAGCAGCACCCGGGGTAGCGGAAACCCCAATGAGCAGTTCTTC | CASSTRGSGNPNEQFF
NA | few | TRBJ1-2 | TRBV2 | TGTGCCAGCAGTGAAGCGCCTGGCTACACCTTC | CASSEAPGYTF
NA | NA | TRBJ2-1 | TRBV5-1 | TGCGCCAGCAGCCTCCCGAACCCTGAGCAGTTCTTC | CASSLPNPEQFF
NA | NA | TRBJ2-1 | TRBV29-1 | TGCAGCGTTGATGACACCCACAATGAGCAGTTCTTC | CSVDDTHNEQFF
NA | NA | TRBJ2-7 | TRBV7-9 | TGTGCCAGCAGCTTAGTTCTCGACTCCTACGAGCAGTACTTC | CASSLVLDSYEQYF
TRBD2 | few | TRBJ2-1 | TRBV30 | TGTGCCTGGAGTGTACGCCGACTAGCGAGCTCCTACAATGAGCAGTTCTTC | CAWSVRRLASSYNEQFF
TRBD1 | once | TRBJ1-4 | TRBV4-3 | TGCGCCAGCAGCCAAGATCCGGGACAGGGTGGTGAAAAACTGTTTTTT | CASSQDPGQGGEKLFF
NA | few | TRBJ2-2 | TRBV7-2 | TGTGCCAGCAGCTCGAGGGTCACCGGGGAGCTGTTTTTT | CASSSRVTGELFF
NA | NA | TRBJ2-3 | TRBV9 | TGTGCCAGCAGCGCCCGTGGAGCGAGAGAGTCGGATACGCAGTATTTT | CASSARGARESDTQYF
TRBD2 | NA | TRBJ2-1 | TRBV5-1 | TGCGCCAGCAGCGCCGGGACTAGCGGGAGGGCCAAGACCAATGAGCAGTTCTTC | CASSAGTSGRAKTNEQFF
NA | few | TRBJ2-3 | TRBV20-1 | TGCAGTGCTTGGACGGGATATACGCAGTATTTT | CSAWTGYTQYF
NA | NA | TRBJ2-7 | TRBV4-2 | TGTGCCAGCAGCCAAGCTTCCACGGTGCCCTACGAGCAGTACTTC | CASSQASTVPYEQYF
TRBD2 | few | TRBJ2-1 | TRBV4-3 | TGCGCCAGCAGCCAAGATAGAAGGGCGGGAGGCTTCAATGAGCAGTTCTTC | CASSQDRRAGGFNEQFF
TRBD2 | NA | TRBJ2-3 | TRBV4-3 | TGCGCCAGCAGCGCCCTACTAGCGGGAGTCCCAGATACGCAGTATTTT | CASSALLAGVPDTQYF
NA | few | TRBJ1-2 | TRBV30 | TGTGCCTGGAGAGCAGAGTGGGGCTATGGCTACACCTTC | CAWRAEWGYGYTF
NA | NA | TRBJ2-7 | TRBV28 | TGTGCCAGCACGGTTCCGGGGTACGAGCAGTACTTC | CASTVPGYEQYF
NA | NA | TRBJ1-3 | TRBV30 | TGTGCCTGGAGTGTAGGAAGAAGAAGCTCTGGAAACACCATATATTTT | CAWSVGRRSSGNTIYF
NA | NA | TRBJ2-1 | TRBV19 | TGTGCCAGTAGTCTCTCAGCTAGAAGGGACTCCTACAATGAGCAGTTCTTC | CASSLSARRDSYNEQFF
TRBD1 | NA | TRBJ1-4 | TRBV29-1 | TGCAGCGTTGGTCAGGGGGGAGAAAAACTGTTTTTT | CSVGQGGEKLFF
NA | few | TRBJ2-3 | TRBV27 | TGTGCCAGCAAGTTCCACTCCACAGATACGCAGTATTTT | CASKFHSTDTQYF
TRBD2 | NA | TRBJ2-1 | TRBV25-1 | TGTGCCAGCAGTCCCACGGGTAGCGGGAGCTACAATGAGCAGTTCTTC | CASSPTGSGSYNEQFF
TRBD1 | few | TRBJ2-5 | TRBV29-1 | TGCAGCGCTGGGACAGACCAAGAGACCCAGTACTTC | CSAGTDQETQYF
TRBD2 | NA | TRBJ2-1 | TRBV30 | TGTGCCTGGAGCGCCCGCGGGGGGTCCTACAATGAGCAGTTCTTC | CAWSARGGSYNEQFF
NA | few | TRBJ2-1 | TRBV29-1 | TGCAGCGTTGAAGGAGGCCCCACCTACAATGAGCAGTTCTTC | CSVEGGPTYNEQFF
NA | NA | TRBJ2-7 | TRBV7-2 | TGTGCCAGCAGCTTGGGTGGAGCGCTAGCGTGGCCACCCTACGAGCAGTACTTC | CASSLGGALAWPPYEQYF
NA | few | TRBJ2-1 | TRBV12-5 | TGTGCTAGTGGGACTGGAAGCGGACCTAGCAATGAGCAGTTCTTC | CASGTGSGPSNEQFF
NA | few | TRBJ2-1 | TRBV30 | TGTGCCACGGGGAGCTCCTACAATGAGCAGTTCTTC | CATGSSYNEQFF
NA | NA | TRBJ2-1 | TRBV7-9 | TGTGCCAGCAGCAGACCGACTAGGTTGGGGATTCATGAGCAGTTCTTC | CASSRPTRLGIHEQFF
NA | few | TRBJ1-5 | TRBV18 | TGTGCCAGCTCACCAGGGAGCAATCAGCCCCAGCATTTT | CASSPGSNQPQHF
NA | few | TRBJ1-1 | TRBV30 | TGTGCCTGGAATATCGGGGGACCCACTGAAGCTTTCTTT | CAWNIGGPTEAFF
TRBD1 | NA | TRBJ1-4 | TRBV7-9 | TGTGCCAGCAGCCCAGGGGGAGGTCGTAATGAAAAACTGTTTTTT | CASSPGGGRNEKLFF
NA | NA | TRBJ2-7 | TRBV6-1 | TGTGCCAGCAGGGAGGACCATGTCCGATACGAGCAGTACTTC | CASREDHVRYEQYF
NA | few | TRBJ2-7 | TRBV30 | TGTGCCTGGACTACGGGCTACGAGCAGTACTTC | CAWTTGYEQYF
NA | few | TRBJ2-5 | TRBV25-1 | TGTGCCAGCAGTGAAGGCGGTGGACTCCCTGCGGGGGAGACCCAGTACTTC | CASSEGGGLPAGETQYF
NA | few | TRBJ2-7 | TRBV7-2 | TGTGCCAGCAGCTTAGCCCAGGAATACGAGCAGTACTTC | CASSLAQEYEQYF
NA | few | TRBJ2-4 | TRBV19 | TGTGCCAGTAGTGTCCTGGGGGTAGCCAAAAACATTCAGTACTTC | CASSVLGVAKNIQYF
TRBD2 | NA | TRBJ2-7 | TRBV7-9 | TGTGCCAGCAGCGGTCTAGCGGTAAACTACGAGCAGTACTTC | CASSGLAVNYEQYF
NA | few | TRBJ2-1 | TRBV4-1 | TGCGCCAGCAGCCACCGGGCCCGGGGACTGAACAATGAGCAGTTCTTC | CASSHRARGLNNEQFF
NA | NA | TRBJ2-3 | TRBV9 | TGTGCCAGCAGCGTCGAGGGCTTCCGCACAGATACGCAGTATTTT | CASSVEGFRTDTQYF
TRBD2 | NA | TRBJ2-1 | TRBV5-6 | TGTGCCAGCAGCGTATCTAGCGGGAGGGCCAATGAGCAGTTCTTC | CASSVSSGRANEQFF
NA | few | TRBJ2-6 | TRBV30 | TGTGCCACCGGAGCCCGGGGCCCTGGGGCCAACGTCCTGACTTTC | CATGARGPGANVLTF
NA | few | TRBJ1-5 | TRBV2 | TGTGCCAGCACGGTCGGCAGCAATCAGCCCCAGCATTTT | CASTVGSNQPQHF
NA | few | TRBJ2-3 | TRBV29-1 | TGCAGCGTCGGCTCGGGAGATGGCACAGATACGCAGTATTTT | CSVGSGDGTDTQYF